Detailed here is one T cell receptor beta chain. Its cognate antigen is unknown. This sample stems from a study of cytomegalovirus exposure and HLA in healthy donors. Study findings and constraints: The study found most TCR sequences rare, yet found some public TCRs in many donors.

Primers for the PCR totalled 60 Vbeta and 13 Jbeta. Libraries were prepared by immunoSEQ multiplex PCR; TCRdb keeps only in-frame clonotypes and omits some of them. The repertoire consists of about 120,000 clones, with about 80% occurring once and the leading ten covering roughly 12%. V lost 0 bases, J lost 4 bases, and 7 bases lay in between. The CDR3 spans 13 residues. Per the germline V gene, CDR1 is GTSNPN and CDR2 is SVGIG (reference sequence). The material sequenced was PBMCs. This chain uses TRBV30 with TRBJ1-3; no firm D call. This receptor was obtained from a woman aged 40-49 years in good health and CMV-seropositive. CDR3: CAWSVNEGNTIYF. CDR3 bases: TGTGCCTGGAGTGTAAATGAGGGAAACACCATATATTTT.